This T cell receptor (beta chain) was retrieved from a study of ipilimumab plus nivolumab after autologous stem cell transplantation (dated by TCRdb to about 2021). Looking at the study overall: A median of roughly five ipilimumab doses and 8 nivolumab doses was received by trial patients. Included in the myeloma cohort were high-risk transplant-naive patients as well as patients relapsing within 3 years of a first autologous transplant. Patients in the trial were undergoing autologous transplant and had high-risk diffuse large B cell lymphoma, mature T cell lymphoma, or multiple myeloma. Around 40 patients made up the trial's intent-to-treat population.

Checkpoint therapy was initiated 14 to 28 days after autologous transplant, and ipilimumab was administered at 1 mg/kg intravenously on day 1 of selected weeks. The nivolumab dose was 3 mg/kg intravenously, delivered on day 1 of weeks 1, 4, 7, 10, and every two weeks through week 26. Combined checkpoint inhibition with ipilimumab and nivolumab as consolidation after autologous stem cell transplantation was tested in a Phase Ib clinical trial. Libraries were constructed by the immunoSEQ multiplex PCR assay. The table comes from immuneACCESS by way of TCRdb, which keeps in-frame sequences with V and J called. Part of the clones is missing from these tables; in studies checked, under half for an unresolved V gene and the rest for unknown reasons. In all, the sample holds about 9,500 clones, and roughly 73% of those were seen once. The ten top clones hold about a sixth of the sample. Broader findings and caveats from the paper: Combined checkpoint inhibition appeared tolerable as post-transplant consolidation, according to the authors' conclusion. Per the authors, a biologic rationale for further study of the post-transplant checkpoint inhibition approach was offered by T cell receptor repertoire, regulatory T cell phenotype and gut microbiota profiles.

About this clone: It has no known antigen specificity. No base quality values were provided; no much bigger clone lies one nucleotide off.

The CDR3 goes from the cysteine to the phenylalanine over 12 residues. Left in the record is the CDR3 DNA by itself, 36 bases read in frame from the first base. A distance of 3 bases separates the germline ends of V and J, which lose 1 base and 5 bases respectively. The germline V gene supplies CDR1 SGHVS and CDR2 FQNEAQ. Source: PBMCs, taken in a trial of ipilimumab plus nivolumab as post-transplant consolidation. The chain was built from TRBV7-8 and TRBJ1-3; there is no confident call for the D gene. The sequence was obtained from a female donor with multiple myeloma. This receptor carries the CDR3 CASSLDRNTIYF. The DNA sequence is given as TGTGCCAGCAGCTTAGACAGAAACACCATATATTTT.